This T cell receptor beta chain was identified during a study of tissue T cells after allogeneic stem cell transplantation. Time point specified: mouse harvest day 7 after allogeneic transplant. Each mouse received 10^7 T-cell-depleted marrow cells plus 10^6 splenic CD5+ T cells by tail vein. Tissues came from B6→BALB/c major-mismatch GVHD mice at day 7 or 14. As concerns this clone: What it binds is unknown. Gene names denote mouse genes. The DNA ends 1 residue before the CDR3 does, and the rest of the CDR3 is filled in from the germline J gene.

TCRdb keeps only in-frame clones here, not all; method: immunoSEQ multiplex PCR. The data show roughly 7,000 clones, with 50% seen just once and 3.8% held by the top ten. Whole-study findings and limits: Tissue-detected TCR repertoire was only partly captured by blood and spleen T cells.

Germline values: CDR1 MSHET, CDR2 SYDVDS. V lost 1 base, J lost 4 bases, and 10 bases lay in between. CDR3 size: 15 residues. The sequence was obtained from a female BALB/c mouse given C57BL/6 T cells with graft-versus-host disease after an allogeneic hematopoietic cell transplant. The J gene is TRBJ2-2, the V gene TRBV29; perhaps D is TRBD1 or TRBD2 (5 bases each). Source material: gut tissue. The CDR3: CASSLWGKGTGQLYF. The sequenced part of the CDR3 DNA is TGTGCTAGCAGTTTATGGGGGAAAGGCACCGGGCAGCTCTAC.